This T cell receptor beta chain was profiled in a study of T cell responses to AZD1222 COVID-19 vaccine. The V gene's germline CDR1 is SNHLY and CDR2 FYNNEI. The CDR3 length is 15 residues. Trimming removed 3 bases at V and 3 bases at J, with 11 bases between. This table comes from immunoSEQ multiplex PCR, and its TCRdb copy is limited to in-frame clones, with some not included. The repertoire holds 80,000 to 90,000 clones, roughly nine tenths seen once, with less than 5% in the top ten. The chain couples TRBV2 to TRBJ1-4, with D possibly TRBD1 on 5 matching bases. The TCR comes from an adult who received the AZD1222 COVID-19 vaccine. This material consisted of peripheral blood, taken 28 days after the second AZD1222 dose. The CDR3 reads CASSEGGTANEKLFF. The CDR3, as DNA: TGTGCCAGCAGTGAGGGGGGGACGGCTAATGAAAAACTGTTTTTT.